These 2 T cell receptor beta chains came from one sample sequenced in a study of T cell responses to AZD1222 COVID-19 vaccine. Method: immunoSEQ multiplex PCR; TCRdb's copy keeps in-frame clones and lacks some. Of 200,000 or so clones listed, around 90% are singletons. The sample consisted of peripheral blood, taken on day 0 of AZD1222 vaccination. These receptors originate from an adult in good health.

The chain has TRBV6-5 and TRBJ2-7, with TRBD2 as a possible D gene (6 bases). Trimming left V 2 bases short and J 0 bases short, with 8 bases between. This CDR3 has 14 residues. From germline, CDR1 is MNHEY and CDR2 SVGAGI. CDR3 DNA sequence: TGTGCCAGCAGTTACCGGGGGTCCTCCTACGAGCAGTACTTC. Amino acid sequence: CASSYRGSSYEQYF.

The genes are TRBV4-1 and TRBJ1-5; 9 bases match TRBD1. The CDR3 loop spans 20 amino acids. Germline V gene lookup returns CDR1 MGHRA and CDR2 YSYEKL. After removal of 3 bases from V and 0 bases from J, the junction contained 15 bases not matched to a gene. This CDR3 reads CASSHEPDWDRDYSNQPQHF. The CDR3 bases are TGCGCCAGCAGCCACGAGCCCGATTGGGACAGGGATTATAGCAATCAGCCCCAGCATTTT.